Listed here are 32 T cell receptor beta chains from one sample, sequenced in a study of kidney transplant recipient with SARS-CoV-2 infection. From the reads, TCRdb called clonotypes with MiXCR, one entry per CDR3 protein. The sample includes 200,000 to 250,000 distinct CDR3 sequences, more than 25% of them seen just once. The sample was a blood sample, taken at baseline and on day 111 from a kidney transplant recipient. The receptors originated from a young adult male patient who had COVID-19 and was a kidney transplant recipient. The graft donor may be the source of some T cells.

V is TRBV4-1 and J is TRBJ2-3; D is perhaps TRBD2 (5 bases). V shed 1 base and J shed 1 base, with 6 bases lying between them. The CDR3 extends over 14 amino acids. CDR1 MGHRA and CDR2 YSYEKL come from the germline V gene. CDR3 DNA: TGCGCCAGCAGCCAAGGAGCGGGCACAGATACGCAGTATTTT. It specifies CASSQGAGTDTQYF.

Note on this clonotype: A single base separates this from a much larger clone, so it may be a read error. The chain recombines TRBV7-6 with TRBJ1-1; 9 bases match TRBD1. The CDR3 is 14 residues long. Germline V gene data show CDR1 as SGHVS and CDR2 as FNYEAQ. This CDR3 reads CASGLEDRGTEAFF. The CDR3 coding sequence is TGTGCCAGCGGCTTAGAAGACAGGGGGACTGAAGCTTTCTTT.

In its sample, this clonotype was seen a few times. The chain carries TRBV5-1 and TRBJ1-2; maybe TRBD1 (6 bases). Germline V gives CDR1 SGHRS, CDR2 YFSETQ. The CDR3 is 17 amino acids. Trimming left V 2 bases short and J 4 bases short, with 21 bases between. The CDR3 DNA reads TGCGCCAGCAGCTTTGGCCGTGGGGGCAGGGGCATCTATGGCTACACCTTC. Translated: CASSFGRGGRGIYGYTF.

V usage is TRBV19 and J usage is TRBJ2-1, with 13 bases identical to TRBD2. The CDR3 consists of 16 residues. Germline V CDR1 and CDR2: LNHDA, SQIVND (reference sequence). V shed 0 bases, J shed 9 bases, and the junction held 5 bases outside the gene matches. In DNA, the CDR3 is TGTGCCAGTAGTATAGAGACTAGCGGGAGGATTGGTGAGCAGTTCTTC. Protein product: CASSIETSGRIGEQFF.

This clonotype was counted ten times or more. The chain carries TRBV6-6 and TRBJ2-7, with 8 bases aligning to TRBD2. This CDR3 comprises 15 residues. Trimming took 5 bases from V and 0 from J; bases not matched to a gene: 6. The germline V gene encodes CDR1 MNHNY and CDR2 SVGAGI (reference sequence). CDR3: CASSRLRGDSYEQYF. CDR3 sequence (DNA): TGTGCCAGCAGTCGCTTGCGGGGGGACTCCTACGAGCAGTACTTC.

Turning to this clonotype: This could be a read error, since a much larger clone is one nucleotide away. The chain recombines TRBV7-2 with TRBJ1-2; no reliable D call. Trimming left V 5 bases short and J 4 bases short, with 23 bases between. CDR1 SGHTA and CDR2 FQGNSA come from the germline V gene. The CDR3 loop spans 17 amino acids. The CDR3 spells CASSIRYRDGKTYGYTF. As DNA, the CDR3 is TGTGCCAGCAGCATTCGATACAGAGACGGAAAGACCTATGGCTACACCTTC.

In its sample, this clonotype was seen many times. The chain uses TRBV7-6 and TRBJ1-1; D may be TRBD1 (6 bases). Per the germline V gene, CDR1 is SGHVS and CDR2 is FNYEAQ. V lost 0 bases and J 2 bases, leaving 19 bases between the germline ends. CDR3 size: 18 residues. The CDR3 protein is CASSLAPGAQGSNTEAFF. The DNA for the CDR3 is TGTGCCAGCAGCTTAGCGCCTGGGGCACAGGGCAGTAACACTGAAGCTTTCTTT.

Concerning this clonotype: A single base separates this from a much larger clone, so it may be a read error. CDR3 loop: CASSVDQRIGSPLHF. DNA of the CDR3: TGTGCCAGCAGCGTAGATCAGAGGATTGGATCACCCCTCCACTTT. The rearrangement links TRBV9 to TRBJ1-6; no reliable D call. The CDR3 is 15 amino acids. V lost 0 bases, J lost 10 bases, and 14 bases lay in between. Germline V gene data show CDR1 as SGDLS and CDR2 as YYNGEE. Combining the CDR3 with reference TRBV9 and TRBJ1-6 gives the whole variable domain DSGVTQTPKHLITATGQRVTLRCSPRSGDLSVYWYQQSLDQGLQFLIQYYNGEERAKGNILERFSAQQFPDLHSELNLSSLELGDSALYFCASSVDQRIGSPLHFGNGTRLTVT.

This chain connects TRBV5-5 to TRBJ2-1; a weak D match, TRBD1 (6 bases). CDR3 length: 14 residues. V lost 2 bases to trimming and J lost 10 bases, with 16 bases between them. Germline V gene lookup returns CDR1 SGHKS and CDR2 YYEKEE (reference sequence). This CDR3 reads CASSFRGRGKEQFF. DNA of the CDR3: TGTGCCAGCAGCTTCCGGGGCAGGGGAAAGGAGCAGTTCTTC.

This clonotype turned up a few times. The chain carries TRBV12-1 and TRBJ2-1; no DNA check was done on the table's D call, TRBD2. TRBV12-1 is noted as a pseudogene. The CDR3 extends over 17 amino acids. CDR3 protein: CASSPRLAGFSYNEQFF. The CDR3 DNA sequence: TGTGCCAGCAGCCCTCGACTAGCGGGATTTTCCTACAATGAGCAGTTCTTC.

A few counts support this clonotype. The CDR3 nucleotides are TGTGGCAGTCATTCTGATGATAGCCGAAAGACCTATGGCTACACCTTC. Residues: CGSHSDDSRKTYGYTF. This chain links TRBV8-2 with TRBJ1-2. TRBV8-2 is a pseudogene locus. The CDR3 is made up of 16 amino acids.

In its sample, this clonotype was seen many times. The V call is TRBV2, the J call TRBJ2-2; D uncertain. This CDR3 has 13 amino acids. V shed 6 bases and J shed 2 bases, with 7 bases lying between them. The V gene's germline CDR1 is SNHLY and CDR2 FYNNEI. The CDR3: CASSAGNTGELFF. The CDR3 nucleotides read TGTGCCAGCAGCGCTGGAAACACCGGGGAGCTGTTTTTT.

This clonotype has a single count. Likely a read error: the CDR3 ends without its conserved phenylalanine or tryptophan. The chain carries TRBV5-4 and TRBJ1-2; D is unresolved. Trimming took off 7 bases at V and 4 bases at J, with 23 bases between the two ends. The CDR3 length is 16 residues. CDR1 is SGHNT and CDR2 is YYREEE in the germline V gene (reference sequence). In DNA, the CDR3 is TGTGCCAGCCACTCTTGCGTACCAGGAAAGACCTATGGCTACACCCTC. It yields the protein CASHSCVPGKTYGYTL.

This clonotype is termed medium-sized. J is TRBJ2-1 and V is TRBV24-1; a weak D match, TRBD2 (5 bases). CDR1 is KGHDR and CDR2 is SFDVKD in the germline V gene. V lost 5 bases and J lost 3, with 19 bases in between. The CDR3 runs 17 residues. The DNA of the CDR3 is TGTGCCACCAGTGGGCTAGCCAGCCCCGAAATCTACAATGAGCAGTTCTTC. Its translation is CATSGLASPEIYNEQFF.

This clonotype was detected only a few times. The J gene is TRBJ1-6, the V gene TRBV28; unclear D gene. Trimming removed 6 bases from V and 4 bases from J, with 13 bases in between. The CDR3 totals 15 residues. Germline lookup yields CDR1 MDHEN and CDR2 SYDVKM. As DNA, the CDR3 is TGTGCCAGCAGCCCCGGTTATCTTTATAATTCACCCCTCCACTTT. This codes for CASSPGYLYNSPLHF.

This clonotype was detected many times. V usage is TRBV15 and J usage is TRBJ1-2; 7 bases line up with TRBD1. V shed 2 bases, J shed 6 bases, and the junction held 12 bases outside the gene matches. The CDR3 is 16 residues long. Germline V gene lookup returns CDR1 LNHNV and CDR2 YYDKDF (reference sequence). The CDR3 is CATSRHRGPPGDGYTF. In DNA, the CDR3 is TGTGCCACCAGCAGACACAGGGGTCCGCCCGGGGATGGCTACACCTTC.

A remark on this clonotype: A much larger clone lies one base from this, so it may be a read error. The CDR3 sequence is CAASGALLRNEQFF. The CDR3 DNA is TGTGCCGCCAGCGGAGCGTTGCTGCGAAATGAGCAGTTCTTC. This chain joins TRBV15 and TRBJ2-1; maybe TRBD2 (5 bases). The V gene's germline CDR1 is LNHNV and CDR2 YYDKDF (reference sequence). The CDR3 is made up of 14 amino acids. Filled out from reference TRBV15 and TRBJ2-1, the complete variable domain reads DAMVIQNPRYQVTQFGKPVTLSCSQTLNHNVMYWYQQKSSQAPKLLFHYYDKDFNNEADTPDNFQSRRPNTSFCFLDIRSPGLGDTAMYLCAASGALLRNEQFFGPGTRLTVL.

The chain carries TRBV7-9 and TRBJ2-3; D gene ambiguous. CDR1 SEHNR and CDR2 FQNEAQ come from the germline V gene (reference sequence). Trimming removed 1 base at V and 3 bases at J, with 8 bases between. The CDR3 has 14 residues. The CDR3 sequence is CASSLGLGTDTQYF. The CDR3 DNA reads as TGTGCCAGCAGCTTAGGGTTGGGAACAGATACGCAGTATTTT.

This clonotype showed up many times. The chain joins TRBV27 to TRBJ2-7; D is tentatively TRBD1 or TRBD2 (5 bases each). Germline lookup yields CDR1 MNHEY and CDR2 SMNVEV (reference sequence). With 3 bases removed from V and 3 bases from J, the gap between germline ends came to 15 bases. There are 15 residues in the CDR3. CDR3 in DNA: TGTGCCAGCAGTTTCGGGACGGGACCTGGCTACGAGCAGTACTTC. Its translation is CASSFGTGPGYEQYF.

Here the CDR3 reads CASSFGRHSRKTYGYTF. For the CDR3, the DNA is TGTGCCAGCAGTTTTGGGAGACACTCTAGAAAGACCTATGGCTACACCTTC. The chain employs TRBV6-8 and TRBJ1-2; D not resolved. This CDR3 is built from 17 residues. Trimming stripped 4 bases from V and 4 bases from J, with 22 bases between. The germline CDR1 and CDR2 sequences are MNHGY and SAAAGT.

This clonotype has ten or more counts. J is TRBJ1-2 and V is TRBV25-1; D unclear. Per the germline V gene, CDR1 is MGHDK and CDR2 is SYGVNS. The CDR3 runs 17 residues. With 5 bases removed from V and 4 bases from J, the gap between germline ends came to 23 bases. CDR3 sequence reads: CASSQCAELGKTYGYTF. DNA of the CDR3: TGTGCCAGCAGTCAATGTGCAGAACTGGGAAAGACCTATGGCTACACCTTC.

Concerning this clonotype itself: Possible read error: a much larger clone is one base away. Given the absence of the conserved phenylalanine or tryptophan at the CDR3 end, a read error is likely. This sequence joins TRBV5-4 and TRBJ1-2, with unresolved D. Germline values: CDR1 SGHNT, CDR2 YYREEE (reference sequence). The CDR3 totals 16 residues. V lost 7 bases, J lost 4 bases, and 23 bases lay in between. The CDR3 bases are TGTGCCAGCGACGCGGCCGTACCAGGAAAGACCTATGGCTACACCATC. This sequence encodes CASDAAVPGKTYGYTI.

The CDR3 coding sequence is TGCGCCAGCAGTCACCTTTTAAGATCGCGAAAGACCTATGGCTACACCTTC. Translating gives CASSHLLRSRKTYGYTF. This sequence joins TRBV10-1 and TRBJ1-2; no definite D call. Germline-derived CDR1 and CDR2 are WNHNN and SYGVQD (reference sequence). This CDR3 spans 17 amino acids. Deletions cut 5 bases from V and 4 bases from J, with 23 bases between.

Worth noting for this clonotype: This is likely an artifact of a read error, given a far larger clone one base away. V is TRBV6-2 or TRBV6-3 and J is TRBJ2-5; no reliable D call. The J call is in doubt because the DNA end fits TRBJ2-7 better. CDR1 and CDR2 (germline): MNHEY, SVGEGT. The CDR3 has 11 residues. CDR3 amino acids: CANSYSNEQYF. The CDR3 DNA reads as TGTGCCAACAGTTACTCGAACGAGCAGTACTTC.

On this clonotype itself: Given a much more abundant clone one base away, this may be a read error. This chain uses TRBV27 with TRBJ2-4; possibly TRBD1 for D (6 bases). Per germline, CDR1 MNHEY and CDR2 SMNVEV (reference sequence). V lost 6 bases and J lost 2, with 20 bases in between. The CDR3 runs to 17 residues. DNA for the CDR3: TGTGCCAGCAGCCCAAGGGCAGGGGCCGTAACCAAAAACATTCAGTACTTC. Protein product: CASSPRAGAVTKNIQYF.

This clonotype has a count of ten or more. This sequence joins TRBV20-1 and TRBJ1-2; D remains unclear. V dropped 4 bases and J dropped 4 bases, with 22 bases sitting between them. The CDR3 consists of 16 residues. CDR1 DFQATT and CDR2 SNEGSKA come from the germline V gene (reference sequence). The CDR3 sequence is CSATYVLFRKTYGYTF. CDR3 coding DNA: TGCAGTGCTACTTACGTGCTGTTTCGAAAGACCTATGGCTACACCTTC.

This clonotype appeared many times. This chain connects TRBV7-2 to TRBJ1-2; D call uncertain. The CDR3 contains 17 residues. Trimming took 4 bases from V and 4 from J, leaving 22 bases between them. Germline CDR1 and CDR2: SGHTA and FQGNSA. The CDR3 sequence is CASSSSTRDGKTYGYTF. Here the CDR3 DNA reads TGTGCCAGCAGCTCATCCACCAGAGACGGAAAGACCTATGGCTACACCTTC.

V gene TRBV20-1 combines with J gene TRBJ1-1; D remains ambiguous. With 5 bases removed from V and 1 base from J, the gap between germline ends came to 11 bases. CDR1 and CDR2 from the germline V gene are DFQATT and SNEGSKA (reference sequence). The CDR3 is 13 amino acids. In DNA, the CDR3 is TGCAGTGCTCCAGACGGGCGGAACACTGAAGCTTTCTTT. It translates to CSAPDGRNTEAFF.

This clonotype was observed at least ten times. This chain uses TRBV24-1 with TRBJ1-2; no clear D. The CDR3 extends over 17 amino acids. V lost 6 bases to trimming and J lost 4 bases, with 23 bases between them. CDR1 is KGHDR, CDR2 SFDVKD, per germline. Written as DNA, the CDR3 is TGTGCCACCAGTCGTATAGATAGTACCAGAAAGACCTATGGCTACACCTTC. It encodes CATSRIDSTRKTYGYTF.

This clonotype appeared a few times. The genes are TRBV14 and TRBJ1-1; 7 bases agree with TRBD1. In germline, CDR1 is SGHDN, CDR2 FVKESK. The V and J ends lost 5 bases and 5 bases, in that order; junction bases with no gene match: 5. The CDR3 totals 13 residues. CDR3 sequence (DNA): TGTGCCAGCAGCGAAAACAGGGGAACTGAAGCTTTCTTT. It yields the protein CASSENRGTEAFF. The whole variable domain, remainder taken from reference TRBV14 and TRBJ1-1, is EAGVTQFPSHSVIEKGQTVTLRCDPISGHDNLYWYRRVMGKEIKFLLHFVKESKQDESGMPNNRFLAERTGGTYSTLKVQPAELEDSGVYFCASSENRGTEAFFGQGTRLTVV.

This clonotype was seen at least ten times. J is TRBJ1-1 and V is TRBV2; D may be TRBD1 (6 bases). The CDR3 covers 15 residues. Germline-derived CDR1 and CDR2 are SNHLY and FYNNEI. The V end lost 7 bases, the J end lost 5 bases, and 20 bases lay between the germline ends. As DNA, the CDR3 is TGTGCCAGCAAAGGGCCGGCACAGGGTGGGACTGAAGCTTTCTTT. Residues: CASKGPAQGGTEAFF.

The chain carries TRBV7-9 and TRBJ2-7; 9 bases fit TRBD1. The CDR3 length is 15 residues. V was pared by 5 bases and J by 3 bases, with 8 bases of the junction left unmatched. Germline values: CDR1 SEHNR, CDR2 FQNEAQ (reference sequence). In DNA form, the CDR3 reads TGTGCCAGCAGCATTCCTGGGGGACAGGGCTACGAGCAGTACTTC. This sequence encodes CASSIPGGQGYEQYF.